The 29 T cell receptor beta chains below come from one sample, sequenced in a study of T cell repertoires in cytomegalovirus infection. TCRdb independently ran MiXCR on the reads; one entry per CDR3 protein. Of under 450,000 distinct CDR3 sequences listed, roughly a third are singletons. Antigen specificity for these receptors is unknown. The specimen was cultured PBMCs, collected from culture after CMV antigen stimulation. These receptors were obtained from a human donor in good health (CMV status not recorded). Some clones in this sample may be carry-over from other donors' samples.

The chain recombines TRBV7-9 with TRBJ2-7; 9 nucleotides align to TRBD1. The junction had 18 bases not matched to a gene; V was cut back by 5 bases and J by 4 bases. CDR3 length equals 18 residues. Per germline, CDR1 SEHNR and CDR2 FQNEAQ (reference sequence). The CDR3 DNA sequence: TGTGCCAGCAGCCCTCCTGAGTGGACAGGGGAAGGAAGGTACGAGCAGTACTTC. Its protein is CASSPPEWTGEGRYEQYF.

The chain couples TRBV20-1 to TRBJ2-1; the match to TRBD2 covers 11 bases. Trimming removed 3 bases from V and 0 bases from J; junction bases left unmatched: 10. Per germline, CDR1 DFQATT and CDR2 SNEGSKA (reference sequence). CDR3 size: 18 residues. Written as DNA, the CDR3 is TGCAGTGCTAGTCGTCTAGCGGGAGGCCCAAGCTCCTACAATGAGCAGTTCTTC. Translated, it gives CSASRLAGGPSSYNEQFF.

The chain is built from TRBV7-9 and TRBJ2-1; maybe TRBD2 (5 bases). The V end was cut by 5 bases, the J end by 7 bases, with 15 bases between. CDR1 and CDR2 from the germline V gene are SEHNR and FQNEAQ (reference sequence). The CDR3 runs 14 residues. CDR3 coding DNA: TGTGCCAGCAGCCCCAATCGACCGGGAAATGAGCAGTTCTTC. The encoded protein is CASSPNRPGNEQFF.

The chain links TRBV7-2 to TRBJ2-5; maybe TRBD2 (6 bases). The germline gives CDR1 SGHTA, CDR2 FQGNSA. V shed 1 base and J shed 5 bases, with 11 bases lying between them. The CDR3 covers 14 residues. The CDR3 coding sequence is TGTGCCAGCAGCTTAGATTCGGGGGTGGAGACCCAGTACTTC. Protein: CASSLDSGVETQYF.

The rearrangement joins TRBV7-2 to TRBJ1-1; perhaps TRBD1 as D (5 bases). This CDR3 is built from 14 residues. Trimming cost V 5 bases and J 0 bases, with 10 bases left between them. Germline values: CDR1 SGHTA, CDR2 FQGNSA. The CDR3 coding sequence is TGTGCCAGCAGCGAAAGGACACTGAACACTGAAGCTTTCTTT. Encoded protein: CASSERTLNTEAFF. Filled out from reference TRBV7-2 and TRBJ1-1, the complete variable domain reads GAGVSQSPSNKVTEKGKDVELRCDPISGHTALYWYRQSLGQGLEFLIYFQGNSAPDKSGLPSDRFSAERTGGSVSTLTIQRTQQEDSAVYLCASSERTLNTEAFFGQGTRLTVV.

V usage is TRBV7-2 and J usage is TRBJ2-5, with 9 nucleotides matching TRBD1. The CDR3 is 16 residues long. V was pared by 0 bases and J by 3 bases, with 5 bases of the junction left unmatched. Germline-derived CDR1 and CDR2 are SGHTA and FQGNSA. The CDR3, as DNA: TGTGCCAGCAGCTTAGCGAGGGGGACAGGGAAAGAGACCCAGTACTTC. Protein sequence: CASSLARGTGKETQYF.

The rearrangement joins TRBV19 to TRBJ1-2; TRBD1 agrees at 7 bases. The CDR3 length is 14 residues. After removal of 8 bases from V and 4 bases from J, the junction contained 10 bases not matched to a gene. Germline V gene lookup returns CDR1 LNHDA and CDR2 SQIVND (reference sequence). In nucleotides, the CDR3 is TGTGCCAGTTCCAGAACCGGGACAGCCTATGGCTACACCTTC. Translation gives CASSRTGTAYGYTF.

This clonotype was seen ten or more times. The V and J genes are TRBV7-2 and TRBJ2-7; 10 bases are a match to TRBD2. Per the germline V gene, CDR1 is SGHTA and CDR2 is FQGNSA. There are 18 residues in the CDR3. The J segment lost 3 bases and the V segment lost 5 bases, leaving 16 bases of the junction unmatched. The CDR3 DNA reads TGTGCCAGCAGCCCCCCCCTAGCGGGAGCCAAATACTTCTACGAGCAGTACTTC. Encoded protein: CASSPPLAGAKYFYEQYF.

This chain links TRBV7-8 with TRBJ2-3; 14 positions agree with TRBD2. The CDR3 consists of 16 residues. V lost 3 bases to trimming and J lost 3 bases; unmatched junction nucleotides: 2. Germline values: CDR1 SGHVS, CDR2 FQNEAQ. CDR3 residues: CASSLWTSGRTDTQYF. Here the CDR3 DNA reads TGTGCCAGCAGCTTGTGGACTAGCGGGAGGACAGATACGCAGTATTTT.

The chain recombines TRBV7-9 with TRBJ1-5; D remains ambiguous. The germline V gene encodes CDR1 SEHNR and CDR2 FQNEAQ (reference sequence). The CDR3 is 12 amino acids. V was pared by 3 bases and J by 10 bases, with 10 bases between. The CDR3 DNA sequence: TGTGCCAGCAGCTTGGTCCCGGGACCCCAGCATTTT. As protein: CASSLVPGPQHF.

The table lists this clonotype with a few counts. The V gene is TRBV7-2, the J gene TRBJ2-7; the D call may be TRBD1 or TRBD2 (6 bases each). Germline V gene sequence: CDR1 SGHTA, CDR2 FQGNSA. CDR3 length: 16 amino acids. V lost 1 base to trimming and J lost 5 bases, with 18 bases between them. CDR3 in DNA: TGTGCCAGCAGCTTAGGAATTATGGGGGGCAAGGACGAGCAGTACTTC. The encoded protein is CASSLGIMGGKDEQYF.

This clonotype was seen a handful of times. This chain connects TRBV19 to TRBJ2-1; possible D gene TRBD2, 6 bases. Germline V gene lookup returns CDR1 LNHDA and CDR2 SQIVND (reference sequence). The CDR3 sequence is 15 residues long. The ends were cut back, 4 bases at V and 0 bases at J, with 10 bases in the middle. The CDR3 bases are TGTGCCAGTAGTACCGGGACTTTCTCCTACAATGAGCAGTTCTTC. Residues: CASSTGTFSYNEQFF.

The chain combines TRBV6-2 or TRBV6-3 with TRBJ2-7, with 13 bases lining up with TRBD2. The CDR3 covers 13 residues. Germline values: CDR1 MNHEY, CDR2 SVGEGT. CDR3 loop: CASSTGTSGILHV. CDR3 DNA: TGTGCCAGCAGTACCGGGACTAGCGGGATCCTACACGTC.

This clonotype came up a few times. This rearrangement joins TRBV29-1 to TRBJ2-7; TRBD2 aligns across 7 bases. This CDR3 has 13 residues. Trimming took 1 base from V and 5 from J; bases not matched to a gene: 5. CDR1 and CDR2 from the germline V gene are SQVTM and ANQGSEA. CDR3 DNA: TGCAGCGTTGAAGCAGCGGGGCGAGACGAGCAGTACTTC. Protein sequence: CSVEAAGRDEQYF.

The CDR3 loop is CASSLGTSGAGEQYF. The CDR3 DNA is TGTGCCAGCAGCCTGGGCACTAGCGGGGCGGGGGAGCAGTACTTC. J is TRBJ2-7 and V is TRBV7-2; 10 bases align to TRBD2. J was trimmed by 7 bases and V by 5 bases; bases with no gene match: 11. Germline V CDR1 and CDR2: SGHTA, FQGNSA. The CDR3 is 15 residues long.

V usage is TRBV6-2 or TRBV6-3 and J usage is TRBJ2-7, with D possibly matching TRBD2 (5 bases). In germline, CDR1 is MNHEY, CDR2 SVGEGT. V was clipped by 0 bases and J by 0 bases, with 12 bases between them. There are 16 residues in the CDR3. This CDR3 is CASSYSPSRGSYEQYF. The CDR3 DNA reads as TGTGCCAGCAGTTACTCGCCTAGCAGAGGCTCCTACGAGCAGTACTTC.

This clonotype was picked up a small number of times. The rearrangement uses TRBV11-2 and TRBJ1-6, with TRBD1 identical over 7 bases. Unmatched junction bases numbered 9, after V lost 7 bases and J lost 3 bases. This CDR3 spans 16 amino acids. In germline, CDR1 is SGHAT, CDR2 FQNNGV. The DNA for the CDR3 is TGTGCCAGCAACCCGTTGAGGGACAGCTATAATTCACCCCTCCACTTT. Residues: CASNPLRDSYNSPLHF. The full variable domain, completed using reference TRBV11-2 and TRBJ1-6, is EAGVAQSPRYKIIEKRQSVAFWCNPISGHATLYWYQQILGQGPKLLIQFQNNGVVDDSQLPKDRFSAERLKGVDSTLKIQPAKLEDSAVYLCASNPLRDSYNSPLHFGNGTRLTVT.

The rearrangement links TRBV27 to TRBJ1-1; D is perhaps TRBD1 (6 bases). The CDR3 runs 14 residues. The V and J ends lost 6 bases and 2 bases respectively, with 13 bases between them. Germline values: CDR1 MNHEY, CDR2 SMNVEV (reference sequence). CDR3 loop: CASSMIRGNTEAFF. CDR3 bases: TGTGCCAGCAGCATGATCAGGGGTAACACTGAAGCTTTCTTT.

At least ten counts were recorded for this clonotype. V is TRBV7-8 and J is TRBJ2-1; 10 bases match TRBD1. The junction had 8 bases not matched to a gene; V was cut back by 5 bases and J by 4 bases. The CDR3 sequence is 16 residues long. Germline V gene sequence: CDR1 SGHVS, CDR2 FQNEAQ. The CDR3 loop is CASSPRQGAGYNEQFF. The CDR3 DNA is TGTGCCAGCAGCCCCCGACAGGGGGCGGGATACAATGAGCAGTTCTTC.

At least ten counts were recorded for this clonotype. The chain recombines TRBV12-3 or TRBV12-4 with TRBJ1-2; D may be TRBD1 (6 bases). With 4 bases removed from V and 2 bases from J, the gap between germline ends came to 23 bases. The CDR3 extends over 18 amino acids. In DNA, the CDR3 is TGTGCCAGCAGTTATCCAAGATGGGAGGCGGGGGCCAACTATGGCTACACCTTC. It yields the protein CASSYPRWEAGANYGYTF.

V and J are TRBV28 and TRBJ2-1, with TRBD2 matching over 9 bases. Trimming cost V 6 bases and J 6 bases; bases outside gene matches: 6. This CDR3 comprises 14 residues. From germline, CDR1 is MDHEN and CDR2 SYDVKM. The CDR3 nucleotides are TGTGCCAGCAGCCCGGCGGGGGGGACCAATGAGCAGTTCTTC. Translation gives CASSPAGGTNEQFF.

In this sample, this clonotype turned up many times. CDR3 in amino acids: CASRGFSGNEQFF. The CDR3 DNA follows: TGTGCCAGCCGTGGATTTTCCGGTAATGAGCAGTTCTTC. The chain is built from TRBV7-6 and TRBJ2-1; D gene uncertain. CDR1 and CDR2 (germline): SGHVS, FNYEAQ. The CDR3 is 13 amino acids. V lost 8 bases and J 7 bases, leaving 15 bases between the germline ends.

This clonotype was picked up a small number of times. The chain couples TRBV5-4 to TRBJ2-7, with 8 positions matching TRBD2. The germline CDR1 and CDR2 sequences are SGHNT and YYREEE (reference sequence). The CDR3 is 15 amino acids. J lost 3 bases, V lost 0 bases, and 5 bases had no gene match. Here the CDR3 reads CASSLGSGAIYEQYF. DNA of the CDR3: TGTGCCAGCAGCTTGGGTAGCGGGGCAATCTACGAGCAGTACTTC.

This clonotype was counted between two and nine times. V is TRBV7-2 and J is TRBJ2-1, with 7 bases that match TRBD1. Losses at the gene ends were 5 bases for V and 5 bases for J; bases not matched to a gene: 9. Per germline, CDR1 SGHTA and CDR2 FQGNSA. The CDR3 consists of 15 residues. The CDR3 nucleotides read TGTGCCAGCAGCCCGCACCCGGGACAGAACAATGAGCAGTTCTTC. Translation: CASSPHPGQNNEQFF.

The chain recombines TRBV7-8 with TRBJ1-2, with 8 positions matching TRBD1. The CDR3 contains 16 residues. From germline, CDR1 is SGHVS and CDR2 FQNEAQ. Losses at the gene ends were 1 base for V and 3 bases for J; bases not matched to a gene: 7. CDR3 sequence: CASSLGQGPGDYGYTF. In nucleotides, the CDR3 is TGTGCCAGCAGCTTAGGACAGGGGCCGGGGGACTATGGCTACACCTTC.

The genes are TRBV11-2 and TRBJ1-5; D ambiguous. The CDR3 is 14 amino acids. V lost 2 bases to trimming and J lost 0 bases, with 5 bases between them. Germline V lookup: CDR1 SGHAT, CDR2 FQNNGV. The CDR3 here is CASSLTTSNQPQHF. In nucleotides, the CDR3 is TGTGCCAGCAGCTTAACGACTAGCAATCAGCCCCAGCATTTT.

This clonotype was seen a few times. The chain has TRBV7-9 and TRBJ2-1, with D possibly being TRBD1 (5 bases). Per the germline V gene, CDR1 is SEHNR and CDR2 is FQNEAQ (reference sequence). V was clipped by 1 base and J by 9 bases, with 10 bases between them. The CDR3 has 13 amino acids. In nucleotides, the CDR3 is TGTGCCAGCAGCTTAGGGGGCGGATTTGAGCAGTTCTTC. It yields the protein CASSLGGGFEQFF.

CDR3 protein: CASSEYANTGELFF. The CDR3, as DNA: TGTGCCAGCTCAGAATACGCGAACACCGGGGAGCTGTTTTTT. The rearrangement joins TRBV6-1 to TRBJ2-2; the D is unclear. The CDR3 length is 14 residues. V lost 8 bases, J lost 0 bases, and 10 bases lay in between. Looked up from germline, CDR1 is MNHNS and CDR2 is SASEGT.

The rearrangement links TRBV7-8 to TRBJ1-5; no firm D call. Germline assignment: CDR1 SGHVS and CDR2 FQNEAQ. The CDR3 extends over 12 amino acids. The V gene lost 7 bases and the J gene lost 9 bases, with 13 bases spanning the gap. The CDR3 DNA sequence: TGTGCCAGCACGAGAGGTATCGGGCCCCAGCATTTT. Amino acid sequence: CASTRGIGPQHF.